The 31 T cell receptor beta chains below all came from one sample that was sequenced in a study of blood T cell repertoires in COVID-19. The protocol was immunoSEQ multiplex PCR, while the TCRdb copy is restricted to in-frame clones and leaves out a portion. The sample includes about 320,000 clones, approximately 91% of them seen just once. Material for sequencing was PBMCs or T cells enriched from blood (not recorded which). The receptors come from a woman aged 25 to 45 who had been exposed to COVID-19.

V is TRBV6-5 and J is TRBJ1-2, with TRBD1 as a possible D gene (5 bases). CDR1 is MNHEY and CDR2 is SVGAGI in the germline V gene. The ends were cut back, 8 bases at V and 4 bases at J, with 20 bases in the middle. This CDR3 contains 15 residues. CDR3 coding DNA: TGTGCCAGCGGAATACCTGGGGCCCAAGGCTATGGCTACACCTTC. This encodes CASGIPGAQGYGYTF.

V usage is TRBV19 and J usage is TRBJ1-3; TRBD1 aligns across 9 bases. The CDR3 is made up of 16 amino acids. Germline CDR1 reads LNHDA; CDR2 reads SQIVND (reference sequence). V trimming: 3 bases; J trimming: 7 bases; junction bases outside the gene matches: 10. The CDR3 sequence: CASSMPGTGKFNTIYF. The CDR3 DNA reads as TGTGCCAGTAGTATGCCCGGGACAGGGAAGTTCAACACCATATATTTT.

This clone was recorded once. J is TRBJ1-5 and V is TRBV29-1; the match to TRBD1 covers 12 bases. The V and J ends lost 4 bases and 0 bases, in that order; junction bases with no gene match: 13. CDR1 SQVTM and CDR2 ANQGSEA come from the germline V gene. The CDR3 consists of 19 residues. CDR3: CSVVFRGQGAQYSNQPQHF. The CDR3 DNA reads TGCAGCGTTGTTTTTAGGGGACAGGGGGCCCAATATAGCAATCAGCCCCAGCATTTT.

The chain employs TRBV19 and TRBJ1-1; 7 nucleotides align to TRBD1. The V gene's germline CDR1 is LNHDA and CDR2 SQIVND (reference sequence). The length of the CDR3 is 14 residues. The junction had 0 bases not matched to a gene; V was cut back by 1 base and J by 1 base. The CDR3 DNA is TGTGCCAGTAGTATAGGGACAGGGAACACTGAAGCTTTCTTT. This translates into CASSIGTGNTEAFF.

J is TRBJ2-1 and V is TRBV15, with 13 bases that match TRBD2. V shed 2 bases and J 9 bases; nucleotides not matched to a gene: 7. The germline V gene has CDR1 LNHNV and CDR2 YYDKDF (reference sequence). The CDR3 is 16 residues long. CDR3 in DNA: TGTGCCACCAGCAGACGTAGGACTAGCGGGGGATCTGAGCAGTTCTTC. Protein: CATSRRRTSGGSEQFF.

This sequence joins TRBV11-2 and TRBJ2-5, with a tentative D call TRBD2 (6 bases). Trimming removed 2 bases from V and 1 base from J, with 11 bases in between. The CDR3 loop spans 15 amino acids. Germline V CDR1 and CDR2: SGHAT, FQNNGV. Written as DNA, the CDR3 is TGTGCCAGCAGCTTAAGTTTGCGGGGCCAAGAGACCCAGTACTTC. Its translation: CASSLSLRGQETQYF.

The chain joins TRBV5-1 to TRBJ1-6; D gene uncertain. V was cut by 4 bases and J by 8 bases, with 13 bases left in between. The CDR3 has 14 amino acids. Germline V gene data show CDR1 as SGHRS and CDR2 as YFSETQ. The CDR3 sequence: CASSAAGSDSPLHF. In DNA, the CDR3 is TGCGCCAGCAGCGCCGCAGGATCGGATTCACCCCTCCACTTT.

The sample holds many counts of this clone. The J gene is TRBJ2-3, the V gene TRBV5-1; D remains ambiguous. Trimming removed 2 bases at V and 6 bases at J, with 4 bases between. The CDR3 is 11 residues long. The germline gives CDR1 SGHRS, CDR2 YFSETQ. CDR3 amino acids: CASSFRDTQYF. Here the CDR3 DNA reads TGCGCCAGCAGCTTCCGTGATACGCAGTATTTT.

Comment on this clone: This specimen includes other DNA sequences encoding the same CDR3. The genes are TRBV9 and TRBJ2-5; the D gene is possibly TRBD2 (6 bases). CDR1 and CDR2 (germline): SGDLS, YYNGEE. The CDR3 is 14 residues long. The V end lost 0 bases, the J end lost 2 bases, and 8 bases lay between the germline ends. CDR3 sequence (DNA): TGTGCCAGCAGCGTAGGGGGGGTTCAAGAGACCCAGTACTTC. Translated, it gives CASSVGGVQETQYF.

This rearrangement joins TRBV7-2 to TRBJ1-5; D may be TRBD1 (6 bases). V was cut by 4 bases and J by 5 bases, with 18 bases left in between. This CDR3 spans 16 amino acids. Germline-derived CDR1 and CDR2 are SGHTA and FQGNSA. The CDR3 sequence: CASSSSTGKVDQPQHF. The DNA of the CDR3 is TGTGCCAGCAGCTCCTCGACAGGCAAAGTTGATCAGCCCCAGCATTTT.

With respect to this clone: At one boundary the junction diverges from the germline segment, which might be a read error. The CDR3 spells CTVTGQALTEAFF. CDR3 DNA: TGCACCGTTACGGGACAGGCACTAACTGAAGCTTTCTTT. V usage is TRBV29-1 and J usage is TRBJ1-1; the match to TRBD1 covers 8 bases. The CDR3 consists of 13 residues. Germline V CDR1 and CDR2: SQVTM, ANQGSEA. Variable domain in full (rest from reference TRBV29-1 and TRBJ1-1): SAVISQKPSRDICQRGTSLTIQCQVDSQVTMMFWYRQQPGQSLTLIATANQGSEATYESGFVIDKFPISRPNLTFSTLTVSNMSPEDSSIYLCTVTGQALTEAFFGQGTRLTVV.

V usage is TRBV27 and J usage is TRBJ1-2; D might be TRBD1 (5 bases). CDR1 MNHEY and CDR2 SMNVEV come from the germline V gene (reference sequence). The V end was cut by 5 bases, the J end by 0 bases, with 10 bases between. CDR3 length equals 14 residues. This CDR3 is CASSPGYTNYGYTF. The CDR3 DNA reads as TGTGCCAGCAGTCCAGGGTATACTAACTATGGCTACACCTTC.

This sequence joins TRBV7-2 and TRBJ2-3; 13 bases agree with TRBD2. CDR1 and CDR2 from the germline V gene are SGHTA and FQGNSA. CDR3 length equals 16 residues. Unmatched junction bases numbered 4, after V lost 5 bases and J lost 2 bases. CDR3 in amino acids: CASSELAGGFTDTQYF. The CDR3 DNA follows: TGTGCCAGCAGCGAACTAGCGGGGGGGTTCACAGATACGCAGTATTTT.

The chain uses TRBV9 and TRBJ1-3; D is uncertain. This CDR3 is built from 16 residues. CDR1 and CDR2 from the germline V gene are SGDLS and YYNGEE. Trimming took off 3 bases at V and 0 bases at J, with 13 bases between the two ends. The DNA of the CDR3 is TGTGCCAGCAGCGCCCACGGAGGACTCTCTGGAAACACCATATATTTT. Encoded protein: CASSAHGGLSGNTIYF.

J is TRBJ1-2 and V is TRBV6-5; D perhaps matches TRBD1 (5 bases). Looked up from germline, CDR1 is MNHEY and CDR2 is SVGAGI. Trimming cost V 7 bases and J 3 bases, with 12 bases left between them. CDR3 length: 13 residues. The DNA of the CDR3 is TGTGCCAGCATAGGCGGGACTGACTATGGCTACACCTTC. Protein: CASIGGTDYGYTF.

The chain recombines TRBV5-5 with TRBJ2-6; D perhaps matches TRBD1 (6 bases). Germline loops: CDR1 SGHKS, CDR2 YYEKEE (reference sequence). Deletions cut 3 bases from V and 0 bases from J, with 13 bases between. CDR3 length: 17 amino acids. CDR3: CASSSGQPSSGANVLTF. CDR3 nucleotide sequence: TGTGCCAGCAGCTCAGGACAGCCTAGCTCTGGGGCCAACGTCCTGACTTTC.

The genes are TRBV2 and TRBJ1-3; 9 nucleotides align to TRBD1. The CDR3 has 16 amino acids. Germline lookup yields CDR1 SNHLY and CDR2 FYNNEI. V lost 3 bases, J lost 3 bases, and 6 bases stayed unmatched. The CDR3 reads CASSENGQGYGNTIYF. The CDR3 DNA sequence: TGTGCCAGCAGTGAGAACGGACAGGGGTATGGAAACACCATATATTTT. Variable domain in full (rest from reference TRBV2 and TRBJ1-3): EPEVTQTPSHQVTQMGQEVILRCVPISNHLYFYWYRQILGQKVEFLVSFYNNEISEKSEIFDDQFSVERPDGSNFTLKIRSTKLEDSAMYFCASSENGQGYGNTIYFGEGSWLTVV.

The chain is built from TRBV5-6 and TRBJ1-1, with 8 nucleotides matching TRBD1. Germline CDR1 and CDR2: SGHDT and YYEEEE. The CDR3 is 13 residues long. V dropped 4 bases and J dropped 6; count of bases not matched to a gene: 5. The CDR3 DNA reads TGTGCCAGCAGCCCAGGGACAGGAGCTGAAGCTTTCTTT. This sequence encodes CASSPGTGAEAFF.

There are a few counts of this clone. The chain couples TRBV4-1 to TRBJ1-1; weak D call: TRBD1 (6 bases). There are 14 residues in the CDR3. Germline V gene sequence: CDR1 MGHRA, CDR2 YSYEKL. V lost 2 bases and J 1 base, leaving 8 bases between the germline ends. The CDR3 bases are TGCGCCAGCAGCCAACGGACAGCGAACACTGAAGCTTTCTTT. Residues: CASSQRTANTEAFF.

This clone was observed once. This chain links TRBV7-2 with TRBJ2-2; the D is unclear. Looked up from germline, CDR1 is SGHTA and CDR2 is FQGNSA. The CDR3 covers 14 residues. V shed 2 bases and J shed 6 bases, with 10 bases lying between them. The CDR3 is CASSLMSGPGELFF. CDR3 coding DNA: TGTGCCAGCAGCTTAATGTCAGGCCCCGGGGAGCTGTTTTTT.

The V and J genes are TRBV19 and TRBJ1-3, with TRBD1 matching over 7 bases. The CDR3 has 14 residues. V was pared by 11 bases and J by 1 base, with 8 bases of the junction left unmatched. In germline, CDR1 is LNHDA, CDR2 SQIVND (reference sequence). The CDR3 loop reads CACRQGGSGNTIYF. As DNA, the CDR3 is TGTGCCTGCAGACAGGGAGGATCTGGAAACACCATATATTTT.

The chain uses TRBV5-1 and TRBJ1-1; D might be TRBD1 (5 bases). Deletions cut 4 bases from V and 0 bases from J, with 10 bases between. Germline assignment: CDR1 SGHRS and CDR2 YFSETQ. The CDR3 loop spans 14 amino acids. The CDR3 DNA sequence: TGCGCCAGCAGCCCGGGACTCTTGAACACTGAAGCTTTCTTT. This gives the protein CASSPGLLNTEAFF.

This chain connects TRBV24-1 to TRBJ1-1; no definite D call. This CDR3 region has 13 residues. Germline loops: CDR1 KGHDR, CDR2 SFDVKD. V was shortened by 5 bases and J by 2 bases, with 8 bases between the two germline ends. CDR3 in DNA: TGTGCCACCAGTGCGAGAGGTAACACTGAAGCTTTCTTT. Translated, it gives CATSARGNTEAFF.

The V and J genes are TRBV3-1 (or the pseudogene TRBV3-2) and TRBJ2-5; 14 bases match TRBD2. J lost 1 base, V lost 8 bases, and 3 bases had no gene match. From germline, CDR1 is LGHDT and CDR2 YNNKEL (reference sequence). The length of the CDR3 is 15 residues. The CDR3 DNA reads TGTGCCAGCGTAGGACTAGCGGGGGGCCAAGAGACCCAGTACTTC. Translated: CASVGLAGGQETQYF.

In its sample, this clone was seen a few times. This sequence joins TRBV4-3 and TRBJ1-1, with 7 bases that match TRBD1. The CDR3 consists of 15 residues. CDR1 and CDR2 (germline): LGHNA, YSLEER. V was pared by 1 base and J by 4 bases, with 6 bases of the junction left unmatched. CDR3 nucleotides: TGCGCCAGCAGCCAAGCGGCGGGGACAGTCACTGAAGCTTTCTTT. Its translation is CASSQAAGTVTEAFF.

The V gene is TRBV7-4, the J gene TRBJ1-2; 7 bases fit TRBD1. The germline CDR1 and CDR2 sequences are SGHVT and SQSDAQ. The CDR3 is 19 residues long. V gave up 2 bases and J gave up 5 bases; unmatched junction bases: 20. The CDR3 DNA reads TGTGCCAGCAGCTTATTAAACCCCGACAGGGTCCCCCTAAGGTATGGCTACACCTTC. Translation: CASSLLNPDRVPLRYGYTF.

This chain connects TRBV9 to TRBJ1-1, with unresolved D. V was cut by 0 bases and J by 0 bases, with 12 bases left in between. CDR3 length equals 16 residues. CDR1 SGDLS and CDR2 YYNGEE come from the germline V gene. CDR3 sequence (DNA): TGTGCCAGCAGCGTAGCGTCTGGAGTAATGAACACTGAAGCTTTCTTT. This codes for CASSVASGVMNTEAFF.

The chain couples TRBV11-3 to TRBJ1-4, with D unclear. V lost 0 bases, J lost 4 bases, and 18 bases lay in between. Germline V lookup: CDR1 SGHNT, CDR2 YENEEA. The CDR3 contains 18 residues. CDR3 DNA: TGTGCCAGCAGCTTAGATCCAAGAGGGCGGATAATTAATGAAAAACTGTTTTTT. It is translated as CASSLDPRGRIINEKLFF. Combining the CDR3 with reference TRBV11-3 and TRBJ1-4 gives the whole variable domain EAGVVQSPRYKIIEKKQPVAFWCNPISGHNTLYWYLQNLGQGPELLIRYENEEAVDDSQLPKDRFSAERLKGVDSTLKIQPAELGDSAVYLCASSLDPRGRIINEKLFFGSGTQLSVL.

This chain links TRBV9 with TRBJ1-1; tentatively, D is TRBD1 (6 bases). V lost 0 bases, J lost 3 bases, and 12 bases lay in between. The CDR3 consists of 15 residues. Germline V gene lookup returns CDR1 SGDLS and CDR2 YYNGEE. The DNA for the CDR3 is TGTGCCAGCAGCGTAGAGGCCAGGGGCGACACTGAAGCTTTCTTT. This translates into CASSVEARGDTEAFF.

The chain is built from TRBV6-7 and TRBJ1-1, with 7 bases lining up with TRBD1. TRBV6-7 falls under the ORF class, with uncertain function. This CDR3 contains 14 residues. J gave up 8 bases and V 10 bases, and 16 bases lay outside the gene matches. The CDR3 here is CAKGQRPSSWEAFF. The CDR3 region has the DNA TGTGCCAAGGGACAGAGACCCAGTTCGTGGGAAGCTTTCTTT.

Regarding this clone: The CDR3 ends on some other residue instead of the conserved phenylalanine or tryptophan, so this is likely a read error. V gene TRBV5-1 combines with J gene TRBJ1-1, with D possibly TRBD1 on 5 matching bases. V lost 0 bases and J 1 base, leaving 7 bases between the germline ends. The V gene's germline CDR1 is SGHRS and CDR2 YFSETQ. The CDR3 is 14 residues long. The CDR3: CASSLDGANTEAFL. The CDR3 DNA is TGCGCCAGCAGCTTGGATGGGGCGAACACTGAAGCTTTCCTT.